This is a list of T cell receptor beta chains from one sample in a study of blood T cell repertoires in COVID-19. TCRdb keeps only in-frame clones here, not all; method: immunoSEQ multiplex PCR. The sample has tens of thousands of clones; 80% to 90% are singletons. Sequences were obtained from peripheral blood. The receptor source for this set is a man aged 80 or over with acute or convalescent COVID-19. The CDR3 runs from the conserved cysteine through the conserved F or W. A D gene is named only where the DNA matches it firmly.

>TRBV19|TRBJ2-2|TRBD2
CASSIGKGQRGTGELFF
TGTGCCAGTAGTATAGGGAAGGGTCAGCGGGGCACCGGGGAGCTGTTTTTT
>TRBV19|TRBJ2-2|TRBD1
CASSMSQGANTGELFF
TGTGCCAGTAGTATGAGCCAGGGGGCGAACACCGGGGAGCTGTTTTTT
>TRBV18|TRBJ1-4|TRBD1
CASSEIGQGNEKLFF
TGTGCCAGCTCCGAAATTGGACAGGGTAATGAAAAACTGTTTTTT
>TRBV5-1|TRBJ2-7|-
CASSWQGGEQYF
TGCGCCAGCAGTTGGCAGGGAGGCGAGCAGTACTTC
>TRBV7-2|TRBJ2-5|TRBD2
CASSLALAGAQETQYF
TGTGCCAGCAGCTTAGCGCTAGCGGGGGCCCAAGAGACCCAGTACTTC
>TRBV7-9|TRBJ2-5|TRBD2
CASTIFNGGTQETQYF
TGTGCCAGCACCATATTTAACGGGGGGACGCAAGAGACCCAGTACTTC
>TRBV10-2|TRBJ2-7|TRBD1
CASKQGAFYEQYF
TGCGCCAGCAAGCAGGGGGCTTTCTACGAGCAGTACTTC
>TRBV20-1|TRBJ1-2|-
CSARQNYGYTF
TGCAGTGCTAGACAGAACTATGGCTACACCTTC
>TRBV9|TRBJ2-1|TRBD2
CASSVLAGGAYNEQFF
TGTGCCAGCAGCGTCTTAGCGGGGGGGGCCTACAATGAGCAGTTCTTC
>TRBV12-3/TRBV12-4|TRBJ2-7|TRBD1
CASSRDRVEQYF
TGTGCCAGCAGCCGAGACAGGGTCGAGCAGTACTTC
>TRBV5-4|TRBJ2-1|-
CASSLGRTVRSNEQFF
TGTGCCAGCAGCTTGGGCCGGACAGTAAGGAGTAATGAGCAGTTCTTC
>TRBV6-5|TRBJ1-5|-
CASSFGQNQPQHF
TGTGCCAGCAGCTTTGGACAGAATCAGCCCCAGCATTTT
>TRBV19|TRBJ2-5|TRBD2
CASSGRTSGELVKTQYF
TGTGCCAGTAGTGGTAGGACTAGCGGGGAACTCGTAAAGACCCAGTACTTC
>TRBV19|TRBJ2-5|TRBD1
CASSLLRDRAQETQYF
TGTGCCAGTAGTTTACTCAGGGACAGGGCCCAAGAGACCCAGTACTTC
>TRBV5-1|TRBJ2-5|TRBD2
CASSLVLAGIEETQYF
TGCGCCAGCAGCTTGGTACTAGCGGGGATTGAAGAGACCCAGTACTTC
>TRBV11-2|TRBJ1-2|-
CASSLVPDYGYTF
TGTGCCAGCAGCTTAGTTCCAGACTATGGCTACACCTTC
>TRBV19|TRBJ2-1|TRBD1
CASSAPRPGTGMNEQFF
TGTGCCAGTAGTGCCCCCCGTCCCGGGACAGGGATGAATGAGCAGTTCTTC
>TRBV7-2|TRBJ2-3|TRBD2
CASSLDGLAGGDGTDTQYF
TGTGCCAGCAGCTTAGACGGCCTAGCGGGGGGAGATGGCACAGATACGCAGTATTTT
>TRBV11-2|TRBJ1-2|TRBD1
CASSLPGQGAAGYTF
TGTGCCAGCAGTCTACCGGGACAGGGGGCAGCGGGCTACACCTTC
>TRBV13|TRBJ1-2|-
CASSRGIYGYTF
TGTGCCAGCAGCCGGGGAATCTATGGCTACACCTTC
>TRBV6-5|TRBJ1-6|-
CASTPAEGKDSPLHF
TGTGCCAGCACTCCCGCGGAGGGGAAGGATTCACCCCTCCACTTT
>TRBV27|TRBJ2-3|TRBD2
CASSLVAGGMRSDTQYF
TGTGCCAGCAGTTTGGTAGCGGGGGGCATGAGGTCAGATACGCAGTATTTT